This T cell receptor (beta chain) was obtained from a study of long-term antiretroviral therapy in people with HIV. General study findings and limits: Possibly under older ART regimens, blood was drawn between about 2004 and 2017.

This clone is a singleton in its sample. The target antigen is unknown. At survey level, the immunoSEQ assay was run in its v3.0 version. Target depth was about 40,000-50,000 T-cell genomes per sample. TCRdb keeps only in-frame clones here, not all; method: immunoSEQ multiplex PCR. The sample has 31,000 or so clones, about 96% seen once. V lost 4 bases to trimming and J lost 5 bases, with 11 bases between them. This CDR3 has 13 amino acids. From germline, CDR1 is SNHLY and CDR2 FYNNEI. Each HIV-infected participant was given treatment in the United States. The V call is TRBV2, the J call TRBJ1-1; no reliable D call. The specimen was unsorted PBMCs, collected 6.5 to 6.6 years after starting antiretroviral therapy. The TCR comes from a man younger than 45 with HIV. In DNA form, the CDR3 reads TGTGCCAGCAGTGTTGGGGTGCGGACTGAAGCTTTCTTT. This sequence encodes CASSVGVRTEAFF.